The 15 T cell receptor beta chains reported below all come from one sample, sequenced in a study of control samples from healthy donors and cancer patients. Sequenced by immunoSEQ multiplex PCR; TCRdb stores in-frame clones only, minus some. The sample comprises more than 100,000 clones, around 88% of which are singletons, and about a fifth rests with the top ten. Sequencing was done on a sample of PBMCs. Every receptor here comes from a man aged 60 to 75 with lung cancer.

The chain's CDR3 is CAISESGPGYGQYV. The CDR3 DNA sequence: TGTGCCATCAGTGAGTCAGGCCCGGGCTACGGGCAGTACGTC. The chain carries TRBV10-3 and TRBJ2-7; D ambiguous. The CDR3 loop spans 14 amino acids. Germline CDR1 ENHRY, CDR2 SYGVKD.

V gene TRBV18 combines with J gene TRBJ2-1, with TRBD1 identical over 7 bases. V gave up 1 base and J gave up 13 bases; unmatched junction bases: 1. The CDR3 spans 11 residues. Germline V CDR1 and CDR2: KGHSH, LQKENI. The CDR3 bases are TGTGCCAGCTCACCACGGGACAGACAGTTCTTC. Its protein product is CASSPRDRQFF.

The gene calls are TRBV6-5 and TRBJ1-3; no reliable D call. The V gene lost 3 bases and the J gene lost 0 bases, with 9 bases spanning the gap. The CDR3 consists of 15 residues. CDR1 and CDR2 from the germline V gene are MNHEY and SVGAGI. DNA for the CDR3: TGTGCCAGCAGTTATAGCCAGTCCTCTGGAAACACCATATATTTT. It specifies CASSYSQSSGNTIYF.

The J gene is TRBJ2-5, the V gene TRBV30; D call uncertain. CDR3 size: 11 residues. The V end was cut by 2 bases, the J end by 7 bases, with 8 bases between. The V gene's germline CDR1 is GTSNPN and CDR2 SVGIG (reference sequence). CDR3 loop: CAWSISGTQYF. CDR3 nucleotides: TGTGCCTGGAGTATCTCGGGGACCCAGTACTTC.

The chain has TRBV7-8 and TRBJ2-7, with D perhaps matching TRBD2 (6 bases). Germline V CDR1 and CDR2: SGHVS, FQNEAQ. The CDR3 sequence is 14 residues long. Trimming took 2 bases from V and 2 from J, leaving 10 bases between them. CDR3 in DNA: TGTGCCAGCAGCTTACAGGAGGGCACCTACGAGCAGTACTTC. This encodes CASSLQEGTYEQYF.

CDR3 coding DNA: TGTGCCAGCTCACCGGGGACAGGGGGAAGCACCGGGGAGCTGTTTTTT. Its translation: CASSPGTGGSTGELFF. This chain uses TRBV18 with TRBJ2-2; TRBD1 matches 11 bases. Germline V lookup: CDR1 KGHSH, CDR2 LQKENI. V lost 3 bases and J lost 4; bases outside the gene matches: 4. The length of the CDR3 is 16 residues.

The chain employs TRBV5-1 and TRBJ1-1; 8 nucleotides agree with TRBD1. The germline CDR1 and CDR2 sequences are SGHRS and YFSETQ. V was pared by 4 bases and J by 1 base, with 3 bases of the junction left unmatched. The CDR3 covers 14 residues. CDR3 in DNA: TGCGCCAGCAGCGAACAGGGGGGGAACACTGAAGCTTTCTTT. It codes for CASSEQGGNTEAFF.

As DNA, the CDR3 is TGTGCCAGCAGTATTACAGGGGGCGCGAACTATGGCTACACCTTC. It is translated as CASSITGGANYGYTF. This chain connects TRBV6-4 to TRBJ1-2, with 9 nucleotides matching TRBD1. CDR3 length: 15 residues. Germline V lookup: CDR1 MRHNA, CDR2 SNTAGT. V lost 5 bases, J lost 2 bases, and 6 bases stayed unmatched.

This chain connects TRBV5-1 to TRBJ2-2; TRBD1 aligns across 7 bases. The J segment lost 7 bases and the V segment lost 1 base, leaving 4 bases of the junction unmatched. The CDR3 loop spans 14 amino acids. Germline V lookup: CDR1 SGHRS, CDR2 YFSETQ. CDR3 amino acids: CASSLQGENGELFF. Written as DNA, the CDR3 is TGCGCCAGCAGCTTGCAGGGGGAAAACGGGGAGCTGTTTTTT.

This rearrangement joins TRBV5-1 to TRBJ2-1, with TRBD2 matching over 10 bases. Germline assignment: CDR1 SGHRS and CDR2 YFSETQ. J lost 9 bases, V lost 0 bases, and 6 bases had no gene match. The CDR3 is 15 amino acids. The CDR3 nucleotides read TGCGCCAGCAGCTTGGCCATAGCGGGGGGCCCTGAGCAGTTCTTC. The encoded protein is CASSLAIAGGPEQFF.

This chain uses TRBV4-2 with TRBJ1-3; no reliable D call. V was pared by 5 bases and J by 0 bases, with 26 bases between. Germline V lookup: CDR1 LGHNA, CDR2 YNFKEQ. The CDR3 runs to 20 residues. CDR3 sequence reads: CASSENVPGGFLNSGNTIYF. CDR3 DNA sequence: TGTGCCAGCAGCGAAAACGTTCCAGGCGGTTTCCTCAACTCTGGAAACACCATATATTTT.

This rearrangement joins TRBV7-3 to TRBJ2-2; D gene ambiguous. V lost 5 bases and J 5 bases, leaving 9 bases between the germline ends. Germline V gene data show CDR1 as SGHTA and CDR2 as FQGTGA. The CDR3 has 13 residues. CDR3 bases: TGTGCCAGCAGCCGGACGGCAACCGGGGAGCTGTTTTTT. Protein: CASSRTATGELFF. Together with reference TRBV7-3 and TRBJ2-2, the CDR3 gives the full variable domain: GAGVSQTPSNKVTEKGKYVELRCDPISGHTALYWYRQSLGQGPEFLIYFQGTGAADDSGLPNDRFFAVRPEGSVSTLKIQRTERGDSAVYLCASSRTATGELFFGEGSRLTVL.

In this sample, this clone turned up a few times. J is TRBJ1-2 and V is TRBV14, with D unclear. This CDR3 has 14 amino acids. With 1 base removed from V and 7 bases from J, the gap between germline ends came to 13 bases. The germline gives CDR1 SGHDN, CDR2 FVKESK. Written as DNA, the CDR3 is TGTGCCAGCAGCCAAGGAAAAGGTCGCGGTGGCTACACCTTC. Translation: CASSQGKGRGGYTF. Filled out from reference TRBV14 and TRBJ1-2, the complete variable domain reads EAGVTQFPSHSVIEKGQTVTLRCDPISGHDNLYWYRRVMGKEIKFLLHFVKESKQDESGMPNNRFLAERTGGTYSTLKVQPAELEDSGVYFCASSQGKGRGGYTFGSGTRLTVV.

The chain links TRBV11-3 to TRBJ1-1; no clear D gene. Per the germline V gene, CDR1 is SGHNT and CDR2 is YENEEA. The CDR3 length is 15 residues. V lost 2 bases to trimming and J lost 0 bases, with 10 bases between them. For the CDR3, the DNA is TGTGCCAGCAGCTTATCGGGCAGTGTGAACACTGAAGCTTTCTTT. Translation gives CASSLSGSVNTEAFF.

The V and J genes are TRBV12-3 or TRBV12-4 and TRBJ2-7, with D uncertain. V was trimmed by 7 bases and J by 4 bases, leaving 11 bases between them. The CDR3 loop spans 12 amino acids. The CDR3 bases are TGTGCCAGCAATTCGGATGGTTACGAGCAGTACTTC. Residues: CASNSDGYEQYF.